A single sample is the source of the 16 T cell receptor beta chains below, sequenced in a study of cytomegalovirus exposure and HLA in healthy donors (dated by TCRdb to about 2017). The library was produced with the immunoSEQ multiplex PCR assay. A mixture of 60 forward primers for TCR Vbeta segments and 13 reverse primers for TCR Jbeta segments was used in the multiplex PCR. Entries here come from immuneACCESS through TCRdb and include only in-frame sequences with V and J called. Some clones fail to appear in such tables; in the studies checked, an unresolved V gene covers under half of the shortfall, and the cause of the remainder is unknown. The sample yields about 120,000 clones; 15% were counted once. Under 2% of the sample is taken by the ten largest. The source material was PBMCs. These receptors originate from a woman aged 18-35 years in good health and CMV-seronegative.

V and J are TRBV7-8 and TRBJ1-5, with D possibly TRBD1 on 5 matching bases. The CDR3 is made up of 14 amino acids. Germline V gives CDR1 SGHVS, CDR2 FQNEAQ. V was trimmed by 3 bases and J by 0 bases, leaving 6 bases between them. CDR3 protein: CASSFDSSNQPQHF. CDR3 DNA: TGTGCCAGCAGCTTTGACAGTAGCAATCAGCCCCAGCATTTT.

This clone appeared a few times. This chain links TRBV4-2 with TRBJ2-2; maybe TRBD2 (6 bases). This CDR3 is built from 16 residues. From germline, CDR1 is LGHNA and CDR2 YNFKEQ. Trimming took off 0 bases at V and 1 base at J, with 9 bases between the two ends. The CDR3 region has the DNA TGTGCCAGCAGCCAAGAGGGGGGATTGAACACCGGGGAGCTGTTTTTT. Translation: CASSQEGGLNTGELFF.

The rearrangement links TRBV29-1 to TRBJ2-3; 9 nucleotides match TRBD1. J lost 1 base, V lost 6 bases, and 2 bases had no gene match. The CDR3 length is 13 residues. From germline, CDR1 is SQVTM and CDR2 ANQGSEA. The chain's CDR3 is CSVGQGGTDTQYF. DNA of the CDR3: TGCAGCGTGGGACAGGGTGGCACAGATACGCAGTATTTT.

This clone was seen only a few times. The gene calls are TRBV2 and TRBJ2-1; 12 bases are shared with TRBD2. V shed 7 bases and J 8 bases; nucleotides not matched to a gene: 12. Germline V lookup: CDR1 SNHLY, CDR2 FYNNEI. The CDR3 has 16 residues. This CDR3 is CASTFGLAGGWYEQFF. In DNA, the CDR3 is TGTGCCAGCACCTTTGGGCTAGCGGGAGGGTGGTATGAGCAGTTCTTC.

The gene calls are TRBV5-4 and TRBJ1-6, with D tentatively TRBD1 (5 bases). The CDR3 contains 16 residues. The germline CDR1 and CDR2 sequences are SGHNT and YYREEE (reference sequence). V lost 0 bases, J lost 10 bases, and 17 bases lay in between. This CDR3 reads CASSLGDWETGSPLHF. CDR3 nucleotide sequence: TGTGCCAGCAGCTTGGGGGACTGGGAGACGGGATCACCCCTCCACTTT.

The table lists this clone with a count of one. The chain has TRBV19 and TRBJ1-2; tentative D call: TRBD1 (5 bases). This CDR3 is 13 amino acids long. Trimming stripped 3 bases from V and 6 bases from J, with 11 bases between. Per the germline V gene, CDR1 is LNHDA and CDR2 is SQIVND (reference sequence). CDR3 residues: CASSIGREDGYTF. CDR3 coding DNA: TGTGCCAGTAGTATTGGCAGGGAGGATGGCTACACCTTC.

V and J are TRBV2 and TRBJ2-1; D uncertain. The V gene lost 5 bases and the J gene lost 2 bases, with 19 bases spanning the gap. Germline CDR1 SNHLY, CDR2 FYNNEI. This CDR3 spans 17 amino acids. The DNA for the CDR3 is TGTGCCAGCAGTCCTACCACCTTGAGGAGCGCCTACAATGAGCAGTTCTTC. Its protein is CASSPTTLRSAYNEQFF.

The J gene is TRBJ1-1, the V gene TRBV19; D might be TRBD1 (5 bases). Deletions cut 5 bases from V and 4 bases from J, with 11 bases between. CDR1 and CDR2 from the germline V gene are LNHDA and SQIVND (reference sequence). The CDR3 is made up of 13 amino acids. CDR3 in DNA: TGTGCCAGTAGTCGTAGCAGGGTCACTGAAGCTTTCTTT. Residues: CASSRSRVTEAFF.

This clone was seen a few times. J is TRBJ1-1 and V is TRBV19; TRBD1 aligns across 7 bases. Looked up from germline, CDR1 is LNHDA and CDR2 is SQIVND (reference sequence). This CDR3 has 14 amino acids. V dropped 5 bases and J dropped 7; count of bases not matched to a gene: 10. CDR3 loop: CASSPIDRVNEAFF. The DNA of the CDR3 is TGTGCCAGTAGTCCTATCGACAGGGTAAATGAAGCTTTCTTT.

The chain has TRBV30 and TRBJ1-2, with 7 bases identical to TRBD1. CDR1 GTSNPN and CDR2 SVGIG come from the germline V gene (reference sequence). Unmatched junction bases numbered 9, after V lost 7 bases and J lost 7 bases. This CDR3 region has 12 residues. CDR3 bases: TGTGCCTTTTCGACAGGGCTTGGTGGCTACACCTTC. Protein product: CAFSTGLGGYTF.

The chain carries TRBV28 and TRBJ2-3, with TRBD1 as a possible D gene (7 bases). Trimming cost V 8 bases and J 8 bases, with 11 bases left between them. The germline CDR1 and CDR2 sequences are MDHEN and SYDVKM. The CDR3 is made up of 11 amino acids. Here the CDR3 reads CASQGGGTQYF. Written as DNA, the CDR3 is TGTGCCAGCCAGGGGGGAGGTACGCAGTATTTT.

This clone turned up a few times. The rearrangement uses TRBV5-1 and TRBJ2-2; 7 bases are shared with TRBD1. CDR1 SGHRS and CDR2 YFSETQ come from the germline V gene. V lost 2 bases, J lost 0 bases, and 4 bases stayed unmatched. The CDR3 loop spans 16 amino acids. The CDR3, as DNA: TGCGCCAGCAGCTTAACAGGGGCCTCGAACACCGGGGAGCTGTTTTTT. This sequence encodes CASSLTGASNTGELFF.

This clone appeared a single time. The chain couples TRBV23-1 to TRBJ2-2; TRBD1 matches at 10 bases. TRBV23-1 is known as an ORF, though its function is uncertain. Trimming at V came to 6 bases and at J to 2 bases, leaving 6 bases not matched to a gene. The CDR3 spans 16 residues. The CDR3 loop reads CASSPTGGVNTGELFF. CDR3 bases: TGCGCCAGCAGCCCGACAGGGGGCGTTAACACCGGGGAGCTGTTTTTT.

This clone was recorded a few times. The genes are TRBV27 and TRBJ1-5; D perhaps matches TRBD1 (6 bases). Germline-derived CDR1 and CDR2 are MNHEY and SMNVEV (reference sequence). V lost 5 bases and J 0 bases, leaving 11 bases between the germline ends. The CDR3 spans 15 residues. CDR3 nucleotides: TGTGCCAGCAGTGTCTACAGGGATAGCAATCAGCCCCAGCATTTT. The encoded protein is CASSVYRDSNQPQHF.

The chain has TRBV25-1 and TRBJ2-3, with D possibly matching TRBD2 (5 bases). Per germline, CDR1 MGHDK and CDR2 SYGVNS. Trimming removed 4 bases at V and 0 bases at J, with 11 bases between. The CDR3 covers 15 residues. The CDR3 sequence: CASSGVGESTDTQYF. DNA for the CDR3: TGTGCCAGCAGTGGGGTCGGGGAGAGCACAGATACGCAGTATTTT.

This clone was counted only a few times. V usage is TRBV12-5 and J usage is TRBJ1-1, with unresolved D. Trimming left V 1 base short and J 2 bases short, with 5 bases between. CDR1 is LGHNT, CDR2 FRNRAP, per germline. CDR3 length equals 13 residues. The CDR3 reads CASGLDSNTEAFF. The CDR3 DNA follows: TGTGCTAGTGGTTTGGACAGCAACACTGAAGCTTTCTTT. The full variable domain, completed using reference TRBV12-5 and TRBJ1-1, is DARVTQTPRHKVTEMGQEVTMRCQPILGHNTVFWYRQTMMQGLELLAYFRNRAPLDDSGMPKDRFSAEMPDATLATLKIQPSEPRDSAVYFCASGLDSNTEAFFGQGTRLTVV.